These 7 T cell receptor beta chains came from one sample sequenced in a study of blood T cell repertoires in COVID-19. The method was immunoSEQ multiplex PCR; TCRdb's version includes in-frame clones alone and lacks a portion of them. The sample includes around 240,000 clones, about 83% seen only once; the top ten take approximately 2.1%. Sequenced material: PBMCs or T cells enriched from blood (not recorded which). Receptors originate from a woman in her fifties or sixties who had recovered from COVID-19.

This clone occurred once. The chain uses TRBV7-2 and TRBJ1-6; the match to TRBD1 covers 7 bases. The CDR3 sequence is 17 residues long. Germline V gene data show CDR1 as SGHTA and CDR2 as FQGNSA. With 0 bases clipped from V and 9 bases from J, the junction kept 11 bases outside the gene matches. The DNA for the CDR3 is TGTGCCAGCAGCTTAGCGCTAATGAGGGGGCGCGGTTCACCCCTCCACTTT. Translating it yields CASSLALMRGRGSPLHF.

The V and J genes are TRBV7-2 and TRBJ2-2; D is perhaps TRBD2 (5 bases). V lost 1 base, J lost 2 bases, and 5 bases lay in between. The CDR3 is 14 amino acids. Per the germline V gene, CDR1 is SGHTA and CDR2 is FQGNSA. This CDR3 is CASSLGTNTGELFF. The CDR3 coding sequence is TGTGCCAGCAGCTTAGGGACTAACACCGGGGAGCTGTTTTTT. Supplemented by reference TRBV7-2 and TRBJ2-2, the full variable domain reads GAGVSQSPSNKVTEKGKDVELRCDPISGHTALYWYRQSLGQGLEFLIYFQGNSAPDKSGLPSDRFSAERTGGSVSTLTIQRTQQEDSAVYLCASSLGTNTGELFFGEGSRLTVL.

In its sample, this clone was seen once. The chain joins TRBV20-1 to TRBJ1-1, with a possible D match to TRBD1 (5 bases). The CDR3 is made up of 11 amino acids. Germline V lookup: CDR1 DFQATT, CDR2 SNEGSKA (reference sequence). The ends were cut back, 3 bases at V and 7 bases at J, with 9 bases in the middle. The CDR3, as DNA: TGCAGTGCTAGGGCGGGGGGTGAAGCTTTCTTT. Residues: CSARAGGEAFF.

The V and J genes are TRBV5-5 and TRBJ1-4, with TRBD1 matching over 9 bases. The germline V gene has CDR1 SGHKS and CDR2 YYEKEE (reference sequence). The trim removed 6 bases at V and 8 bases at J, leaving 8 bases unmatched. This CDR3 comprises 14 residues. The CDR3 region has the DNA TGTGCCAGCACCTCGACAGGGGGAGGCGAAAAACTGTTTTTT. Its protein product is CASTSTGGGEKLFF. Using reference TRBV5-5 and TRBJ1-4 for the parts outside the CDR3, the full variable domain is DAGVTQSPTHLIKTRGQQVTLRCSPISGHKSVSWYQQVLGQGPQFIFQYYEKEERGRGNFPDRFSARQFPNYSSELNVNALLLGDSALYLCASTSTGGGEKLFFGSGTQLSVL.

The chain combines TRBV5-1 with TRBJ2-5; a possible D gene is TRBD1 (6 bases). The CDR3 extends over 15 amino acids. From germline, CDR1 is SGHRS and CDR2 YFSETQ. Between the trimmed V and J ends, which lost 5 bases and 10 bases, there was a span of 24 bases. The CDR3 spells CASSTSQGSLVVQYF. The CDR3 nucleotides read TGCGCCAGCAGTACCTCACAGGGCTCCCTTGTCGTCCAGTACTTC.

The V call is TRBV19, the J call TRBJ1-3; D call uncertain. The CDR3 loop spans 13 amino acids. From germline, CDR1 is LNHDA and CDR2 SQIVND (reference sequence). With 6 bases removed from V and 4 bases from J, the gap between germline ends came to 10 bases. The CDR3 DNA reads TGTGCCAGTAGCCCCCTACCAGGAAACACCATATATTTT. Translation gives CASSPLPGNTIYF.

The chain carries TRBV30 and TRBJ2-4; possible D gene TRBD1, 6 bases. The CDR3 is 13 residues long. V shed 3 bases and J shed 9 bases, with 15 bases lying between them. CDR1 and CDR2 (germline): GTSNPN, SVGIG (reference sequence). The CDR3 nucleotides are TGTGCCTGGAGGGTGAAACAGGGAACCATTCAGTACTTC. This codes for CAWRVKQGTIQYF.